This T cell receptor beta chain was recorded in a study of human T cells and chemical hapten exposure. Across the whole study: On the upper back, patch tests were applied with 0.01% DPC and read at 6 days.

Time point meaning: pre-sensitization, week 0. Treatment given: therapeutic diphenylcyclopropenone sensitization with weekly scalp DPC. Total RNA came from unfractionated whole blood. Blood was drawn before each patch test was applied. With 7 bases clipped from V and 8 bases from J, the junction kept 10 bases outside the gene matches. The CDR3 runs 13 residues. This clonotype was picked up a small number of times. The library labeled individual cDNA molecules by adding unique molecular identifiers to them. Original data processing: Sampled TCR counts reached a median of approximately 94,000 per sample, with values ranging from about 23,224 to 700,000. MiXCR, run by TCRdb on the RACE reads, gives a single entry per CDR3 protein. The V and J calls come from TCRdb's annotation, not from the publication. The table records tens of thousands of distinct CDR3 sequences, about 9.4% of them present only once.

This sequence joins TRBV12-3 or TRBV12-4 and TRBJ1-2, with 7 bases lining up with TRBD1. The sequences come from whole blood, collected in connection with sensitization to the hapten diphenylcyclopropenone (DPC). This TCR was recovered from a man aged 50-59 years with alopecia areata. Some clones in this sample may be carry-over from other donors' samples. The CDR3 here is CASTSQGDKGYTF. The CDR3 DNA is TGTGCCAGCACGAGCCAGGGGGATAAGGGCTACACCTTC.